Listed here are 26 T cell receptor beta chains from one sample, sequenced in a study of shared clonotypes between healthy human individuals. This table comes from immunoSEQ multiplex PCR, and its TCRdb copy is limited to in-frame clones, with some not included. The sample has under 1,900,000 clones; roughly 98.5% are singletons. Sequencing input: naive CD4+ T cells sorted from blood. Subset here: CD45RA+ positively selected. The receptors originated from a man aged 25-40 years in good health.

V gene TRBV28 combines with J gene TRBJ1-4; D is undetermined. Germline V gene data show CDR1 as MDHEN and CDR2 as SYDVKM. Trimming removed 4 bases from V and 4 bases from J, with 16 bases in between. CDR3 length: 16 residues. CDR3 in amino acids: CASSSWAGGINEKLFF. The CDR3 nucleotides read TGTGCCAGCAGTTCCTGGGCGGGCGGGATTAATGAAAAACTGTTTTTT.

The chain joins TRBV5-5 to TRBJ2-5, with 8 bases matching TRBD1. V was clipped by 4 bases and J by 2 bases; unmatched bases: 4. The V gene's germline CDR1 is SGHKS and CDR2 YYEKEE (reference sequence). The CDR3 runs 14 residues. The CDR3 DNA follows: TGTGCCAGCAGCCCCTGGACAGGGCAAGAGACCCAGTACTTC. Protein product: CASSPWTGQETQYF.

V and J are TRBV28 and TRBJ2-7; TRBD1 agrees at 7 bases. Losses at the gene ends were 6 bases for V and 0 bases for J; bases not matched to a gene: 8. This CDR3 has 15 amino acids. Germline CDR1 reads MDHEN; CDR2 reads SYDVKM. The DNA of the CDR3 is TGTGCCAGCAGAAGGGACAGCAGGTTCTCCTACGAGCAGTACTTC. Protein sequence: CASRRDSRFSYEQYF.

This clone appeared a single time. CDR3 residues: CASSLWGRTEAFF. The CDR3 DNA reads as TGTGCCAGCAGCCTGTGGGGGAGGACTGAAGCTTTCTTT. This chain joins TRBV7-2 and TRBJ1-1, with TRBD1 as a possible D gene (5 bases). This CDR3 has 13 amino acids. Germline assignment: CDR1 SGHTA and CDR2 FQGNSA. Trimming shortened V by 5 bases and J by 5 bases, and 12 bases separated the two germline ends.

The chain links TRBV5-1 to TRBJ2-7; 10 bases fit TRBD2. The CDR3 has 15 residues. Trimming at V came to 7 bases and at J to 2 bases, leaving 9 bases not matched to a gene. Germline CDR1 SGHRS, CDR2 YFSETQ. The chain's CDR3 is CASSRGGTSAYEQYF. The CDR3 DNA reads TGCGCCAGCTCCCGGGGGGGGACTAGCGCCTACGAGCAGTACTTC.

This chain connects TRBV27 to TRBJ1-2; maybe TRBD1 (5 bases). The CDR3 has 12 residues. The germline V and J ends were trimmed by 9 bases and 3 bases, with 11 bases remaining between them. Germline assignment: CDR1 MNHEY and CDR2 SMNVEV (reference sequence). CDR3 sequence: CASWGRDYGYTF. The CDR3 DNA sequence: TGTGCCAGTTGGGGCAGGGACTATGGCTACACCTTC.

This clone was picked up one time. At the DNA level, this CDR3 is encoded by other sequences in the same sample as well. V and J are TRBV5-1 and TRBJ2-1; D gene ambiguous. CDR1 and CDR2 from the germline V gene are SGHRS and YFSETQ. CDR3 length: 14 residues. V was pared by 0 bases and J by 4 bases, with 8 bases between. Written as DNA, the CDR3 is TGCGCCAGCAGCTTGGGACAAGCTTACAATGAGCAGTTCTTC. As protein: CASSLGQAYNEQFF.

CDR3 in amino acids: CASITRGRDVAYEQYF. The CDR3 DNA sequence: TGTGCCAGTATTACCCGGGGCAGGGATGTGGCCTACGAGCAGTACTTC. The chain recombines TRBV28 with TRBJ2-7; D might be TRBD1 or TRBD2, each matching 5 bases. The length of the CDR3 is 16 residues. The ends were cut back, 9 bases at V and 2 bases at J, with 23 bases in the middle. Per germline, CDR1 MDHEN and CDR2 SYDVKM. Drawing the rest from reference TRBV28 and TRBJ2-7, the complete variable domain is DVKVTQSSRYLVKRTGEKVFLECVQDMDHENMFWYRQDPGLGLRLIYFSYDVKMKEKGDIPEGYSVSREKKERFSLILESASTNQTSMYLCASITRGRDVAYEQYFGPGTRLTVT.

The CDR3 DNA follows: TGTGCCAGCAGTGTTACAGGAGATACGCAGTATTTT. This translates into CASSVTGDTQYF. This chain connects TRBV6-1 to TRBJ2-3; TRBD1 is a possible D gene (5 bases). CDR1 MNHNS and CDR2 SASEGT come from the germline V gene. V lost 4 bases and J lost 5, with 7 bases in between. The CDR3 runs to 12 residues.

The V call is TRBV7-9, the J call TRBJ2-2; 9 nucleotides agree with TRBD2. The CDR3 extends over 15 amino acids. CDR1 is SEHNR, CDR2 FQNEAQ, per germline (reference sequence). Losses at the gene ends were 5 bases for V and 6 bases for J; bases not matched to a gene: 7. The CDR3 DNA follows: TGTGCCAGCAGCCCCTCTAGCGGGAAAGCCGGGGAGCTGTTTTTT. This gives the protein CASSPSSGKAGELFF.

The gene calls are TRBV10-3 and TRBJ1-2; D unclear. Between the trimmed V and J ends, which lost 2 bases and 8 bases, there was a span of 15 bases. Germline CDR1 ENHRY, CDR2 SYGVKD. The CDR3 extends over 14 amino acids. DNA of the CDR3: TGTGCCATCAGTGAGCTCGAAGGCGCCGGGGGCTACACCTTC. Its translation is CAISELEGAGGYTF.

Remarks on this clone: Other nucleotide sequences in the sample specify the same CDR3. V and J are TRBV5-1 and TRBJ2-1; 8 nucleotides align to TRBD2. Trimming at V came to 0 bases and at J to 4 bases, leaving 3 bases not matched to a gene. The CDR3 has 15 residues. Germline-derived CDR1 and CDR2 are SGHRS and YFSETQ. CDR3 coding DNA: TGCGCCAGCAGCTTGGCCACTAGCGGTTACAATGAGCAGTTCTTC. This sequence encodes CASSLATSGYNEQFF.

This clone appeared once. Other nucleotide sequences in the sample specify the same CDR3. This chain uses TRBV5-1 with TRBJ1-5; D possibly corresponds to TRBD1 (5 bases). Germline CDR1 reads SGHRS; CDR2 reads YFSETQ. V lost 0 bases to trimming and J lost 7 bases, with 8 bases between them. This CDR3 region has 13 residues. The DNA for the CDR3 is TGCGCCAGCAGCTTGGGAGGGGCGCAGCCCCAGCATTTT. This encodes CASSLGGAQPQHF.

The chain joins TRBV4-2 to TRBJ1-5; unclear D gene. Per germline, CDR1 LGHNA and CDR2 YNFKEQ. Trimming took 0 bases from V and 8 from J, leaving 8 bases between them. The CDR3 is made up of 13 amino acids. CDR3 DNA sequence: TGTGCCAGCAGCCAAGAAAATGTAAAGCCCCAGCATTTT. Encoded protein: CASSQENVKPQHF.

The J gene is TRBJ2-3, the V gene TRBV10-2; D gene ambiguous. CDR1 is WSHSY, CDR2 SAAADI, per germline. Trimming took 5 bases from V and 0 from J, leaving 3 bases between them. The CDR3 contains 12 residues. DNA of the CDR3: TGCGCCAGCAGTAGTAGCACAGATACGCAGTATTTT. It encodes CASSSSTDTQYF.

The V call is TRBV7-2, the J call TRBJ2-7; 7 bases agree with TRBD2. The CDR3 is 14 residues long. J gave up 7 bases and V 1 base, and 7 bases lay outside the gene matches. Germline CDR1 and CDR2: SGHTA and FQGNSA. The CDR3: CASSLVGGGREQYF. CDR3 nucleotide sequence: TGTGCCAGCAGCTTAGTGGGGGGAGGGCGAGAGCAGTACTTC.

This chain joins TRBV6-4 and TRBJ2-3; 10 bases align to TRBD2. The length of the CDR3 is 18 residues. V lost 0 bases, J lost 0 bases, and 6 bases stayed unmatched. The germline CDR1 and CDR2 sequences are MRHNA and SNTAGT. The CDR3 region is CASSDSSGLAESTDTQYF. The CDR3 bases are TGTGCCAGCAGTGACTCATCCGGACTAGCGGAGAGCACAGATACGCAGTATTTT.

The gene calls are TRBV5-1 and TRBJ2-3; 7 positions agree with TRBD1. Trimming removed 3 bases from V and 2 bases from J; junction bases left unmatched: 9. Germline V gene sequence: CDR1 SGHRS, CDR2 YFSETQ. The CDR3 sequence is 16 residues long. In DNA form, the CDR3 reads TGCGCCAGCAGCTATCGACAGGGTAGGGCCACAGATACGCAGTATTTT. Protein sequence: CASSYRQGRATDTQYF.

J is TRBJ2-2 and V is TRBV6-5, with D hard to call. CDR1 and CDR2 from the germline V gene are MNHEY and SVGAGI. Trimming stripped 0 bases from V and 6 bases from J, with 11 bases between. The CDR3 has 15 residues. The CDR3 DNA follows: TGTGCCAGCAGTTACTCATCACTCGTACCCGGGGAGCTGTTTTTT. It codes for CASSYSSLVPGELFF.

J is TRBJ2-7 and V is TRBV27, with a tentative D call TRBD2 (10 bases). V was clipped by 6 bases and J by 4 bases, with 28 bases between them. Per the germline V gene, CDR1 is MNHEY and CDR2 is SMNVEV (reference sequence). CDR3 length equals 18 residues. Here the CDR3 DNA reads TGTGCCAGCAGACCTAACAGGGGGCTAGCGGGGGAGACGTACGAGCAGTACTTC. This gives the protein CASRPNRGLAGETYEQYF.

Regarding this clone: One junction end does not reproduce the germline sequence, and a read error may be involved. J is TRBJ2-3 and V is TRBV5-1; 13 nucleotides match TRBD2. There are 16 residues in the CDR3. Looked up from germline, CDR1 is SGHRS and CDR2 is YFSETQ. As DNA, the CDR3 is TGCGCCAGCAGCTCCGCTCCCACTAGCGGGAGGGTAGAGGTGGATTTT. This codes for CASSSAPTSGRVEVDF.

This clone appeared a few times. This specimen includes other DNA sequences encoding the same CDR3. The chain recombines TRBV5-1 with TRBJ2-7; either TRBD1 or TRBD2 may fit D (5 bases each). The CDR3 totals 14 residues. Germline V gene data show CDR1 as SGHRS and CDR2 as YFSETQ. Between the trimmed V and J ends, which lost 1 base and 0 bases, there was a span of 8 bases. The chain's CDR3 is CASSLWGSSYEQYF. Written as DNA, the CDR3 is TGCGCCAGCAGCTTGTGGGGGAGCTCCTACGAGCAGTACTTC.

The CDR3: CASSPRGLAEVGYNEQFF. The CDR3 coding sequence is TGTGCCAGCAGCCCCCGCGGACTAGCGGAGGTGGGCTACAATGAGCAGTTCTTC. V usage is TRBV11-2 and J usage is TRBJ2-1; TRBD2 agrees at 10 bases. CDR1 SGHAT and CDR2 FQNNGV come from the germline V gene. The CDR3 length is 18 residues. V dropped 5 bases and J dropped 3; count of bases not matched to a gene: 13.

As DNA, the CDR3 is TGTGCCAGCAGAACCGGACAGGGTCGGGAAGAAAAACTGTTTTTT. It specifies CASRTGQGREEKLFF. The gene calls are TRBV6-6 and TRBJ1-4; 8 bases are shared with TRBD1. Germline V CDR1 and CDR2: MNHNY, SVGAGI (reference sequence). The CDR3 covers 15 residues. The V segment lost 6 bases and the J segment 8 bases; nucleotides outside the gene matches: 11.

The chain links TRBV25-1 to TRBJ2-7; possibly TRBD2 for D (6 bases). The CDR3 loop spans 14 amino acids. V was trimmed by 5 bases and J by 3 bases, leaving 14 bases between them. The germline V gene encodes CDR1 MGHDK and CDR2 SYGVNS. The CDR3 here is CASSPTRVSYEQYF. In DNA, the CDR3 is TGTGCCAGCAGTCCGACTAGGGTAAGCTACGAGCAGTACTTC.

The V gene is TRBV28, the J gene TRBJ2-1; 10 bases are a match to TRBD2. V was clipped by 5 bases and J by 7 bases; unmatched bases: 5. Per the germline V gene, CDR1 is MDHEN and CDR2 is SYDVKM. The length of the CDR3 is 14 residues. CDR3 amino acids: CASSHSGRRNEQFF. DNA for the CDR3: TGTGCCAGCAGTCATAGCGGGAGGCGGAATGAGCAGTTCTTC. Supplemented by reference TRBV28 and TRBJ2-1, the full variable domain reads DVKVTQSSRYLVKRTGEKVFLECVQDMDHENMFWYRQDPGLGLRLIYFSYDVKMKEKGDIPEGYSVSREKKERFSLILESASTNQTSMYLCASSHSGRRNEQFFGPGTRLTVL.